This T cell receptor beta chain is drawn from a study of cytomegalovirus exposure and HLA in healthy donors. CDR3 length equals 16 residues. The J segment lost 6 bases and the V segment lost 6 bases, leaving 15 bases of the junction unmatched. The germline V gene encodes CDR1 WNHNN and CDR2 SYGVQD (reference sequence). Primers: 60 Vbeta forward and 13 Jbeta reverse. TCRdb's table, derived via immunoSEQ multiplex PCR, lists solely in-frame clones and lacks some. The sample yields under 200,000 clones, roughly 82% seen once. The clonotype originates from a girl between 5 and 17 years old in good health and CMV-seropositive. The material sequenced was PBMCs. V usage is TRBV10-1 and J usage is TRBJ2-7; 9 bases are a match to TRBD1. CDR3 region: CASSFEPGQGVSEQYF. The CDR3 DNA follows: TGCGCCAGCAGCTTCGAACCGGGACAGGGTGTCTCCGAGCAGTACTTC.